Following are 15 T cell receptor beta chains from one sample sequenced in a study of shared clonotypes between healthy human individuals. Terminally differentiated effector memory CD45RA+ cells were excluded from the naive CD8 cells, which were CD45RO-negative and positively selected for CCR7. Assay: immunoSEQ multiplex PCR; the TCRdb copy retains only in-frame clones and omits some. Of some 1,900,000 clones in the sample, about 95% were seen once. The sequenced sample consisted of naive CD8+ T cells sorted from blood. All receptors come from a man younger than 30 in good health.

The chain recombines TRBV25-1 with TRBJ2-3; no definite D call. V lost 2 bases and J 1 base, leaving 7 bases between the germline ends. Germline V lookup: CDR1 MGHDK, CDR2 SYGVNS. This CDR3 has 14 amino acids. CDR3 DNA sequence: TGTGCCAGCAGTGAAGATTGGGGCACAGATACGCAGTATTTT. Its translation: CASSEDWGTDTQYF.

J is TRBJ2-2 and V is TRBV11-2; perhaps TRBD2 as D (6 bases). The V gene lost 1 base and the J gene lost 1 base, with 13 bases spanning the gap. CDR3 length: 17 residues. Germline V gene sequence: CDR1 SGHAT, CDR2 FQNNGV. The CDR3 sequence is CASSLGGRLVNTGELFF. CDR3 nucleotides: TGTGCCAGCAGCTTAGGCGGTCGACTAGTGAACACCGGGGAGCTGTTTTTT. Full variable domain (remainder filled in from reference TRBV11-2 and TRBJ2-2): EAGVAQSPRYKIIEKRQSVAFWCNPISGHATLYWYQQILGQGPKLLIQFQNNGVVDDSQLPKDRFSAERLKGVDSTLKIQPAKLEDSAVYLCASSLGGRLVNTGELFFGEGSRLTVL.

The chain carries TRBV6-1 and TRBJ1-4; possibly TRBD1 for D (6 bases). From germline, CDR1 is MNHNS and CDR2 SASEGT. CDR3 length: 17 residues. Trimming took off 0 bases at V and 3 bases at J, with 14 bases between the two ends. CDR3 nucleotide sequence: TGTGCCAGCAGTGAAGCGGCGGGGGGCGCGGCTAATGAAAAACTGTTTTTT. Amino acid sequence: CASSEAAGGAANEKLFF.

Details on this clone: Other DNA sequences from this sample encode an identical CDR3 as well. The chain employs TRBV11-2 and TRBJ2-7; no clear D gene. The CDR3 loop spans 12 amino acids. V lost 1 base and J lost 4, with 5 bases in between. CDR1 is SGHAT and CDR2 is FQNNGV in the germline V gene. The CDR3 loop is CASSLGSYEQYF. The CDR3 DNA is TGTGCCAGCAGCTTAGGTTCTTACGAGCAGTACTTC.

In its sample, this clone was seen a few times. The chain carries TRBV13 and TRBJ1-1; D is possibly TRBD1 (6 bases). This CDR3 has 12 amino acids. The V gene's germline CDR1 is PRHDT and CDR2 FYEKMQ (reference sequence). Trimming took 5 bases from V and 4 from J, leaving 8 bases between them. CDR3: CASSRGGTEAFF. CDR3 nucleotides: TGTGCCAGCAGCCGAGGGGGCACTGAAGCTTTCTTT.

The chain couples TRBV2 to TRBJ1-2; D uncertain. V lost 4 bases, J lost 2 bases, and 11 bases lay in between. The CDR3 sequence is 14 residues long. Germline-derived CDR1 and CDR2 are SNHLY and FYNNEI. The CDR3 loop reads CASSASLTNYGYTF. The CDR3 DNA follows: TGTGCCAGCAGTGCCAGCCTGACAAACTATGGCTACACCTTC.

Of note for this clone: Other DNA sequences in this sample translate to the same CDR3. The chain has TRBV5-6 and TRBJ2-1; D unresolved. With 2 bases removed from V and 6 bases from J, the gap between germline ends came to 6 bases. The CDR3 extends over 12 amino acids. The germline V gene has CDR1 SGHDT and CDR2 YYEEEE. Here the CDR3 DNA reads TGTGCCAGCAGCTTCTTCGGCAATGAGCAGTTCTTC. This codes for CASSFFGNEQFF.

The V call is TRBV29-1, the J call TRBJ2-7; D not certain. The J call could be wrong; TRBJ2-1 is a better fit for the DNA end. Germline values: CDR1 SQVTM, CDR2 ANQGSEA. CDR3 length: 12 residues. The CDR3 loop is CSVEGQLNEQFF. Here the CDR3 DNA reads TGCAGCGTTGAAGGGCAGCTCAATGAGCAGTTCTTC.

The gene calls are TRBV7-2 and TRBJ1-2; TRBD1 matches 9 bases. V shed 5 bases, J shed 1 base, and the junction held 5 bases outside the gene matches. Germline values: CDR1 SGHTA, CDR2 FQGNSA. CDR3 size: 15 residues. The CDR3 DNA reads TGTGCCAGCAGCACCACAGGGGGCAATAACTATGGCTACACCTTC. The encoded protein is CASSTTGGNNYGYTF.

DNA of the CDR3: TGTGCCAGCAGCTTAGACGGGAGGCTCTACAATGAGCAGTTCTTC. Translation gives CASSLDGRLYNEQFF. V gene TRBV7-9 combines with J gene TRBJ2-1; 7 nucleotides align to TRBD2. Germline V gives CDR1 SEHNR, CDR2 FQNEAQ (reference sequence). CDR3 length: 15 amino acids. V trimming: 1 base; J trimming: 3 bases; junction bases outside the gene matches: 3.

The chain couples TRBV5-6 to TRBJ1-2; TRBD1 might be the D (5 bases). The CDR3 totals 15 residues. Germline V gene lookup returns CDR1 SGHDT and CDR2 YYEEEE. The V end was cut by 6 bases, the J end by 4 bases, with 19 bases between. The CDR3 reads CASTRDFSAVYGYTF. The CDR3 bases are TGTGCCAGCACCCGGGACTTTTCGGCGGTCTATGGCTACACCTTC. The full variable domain, with the rest looked up from reference TRBV5-6 and TRBJ1-2, is DAGVTQSPTHLIKTRGQQVTLRCSPKSGHDTVSWYQQALGQGPQFIFQYYEEEERQRGNFPDRFSGHQFPNYSSELNVNALLLGDSALYLCASTRDFSAVYGYTFGSGTRLTVV.

Concerning this clone: This sample includes further DNA sequences coding for the same CDR3. The chain is built from TRBV19 and TRBJ2-7, with 11 bases identical to TRBD1. The CDR3 is 15 residues long. Unmatched junction bases numbered 5, after V lost 5 bases and J lost 2 bases. Germline CDR1 is LNHDA and CDR2 is SQIVND (reference sequence). For the CDR3, the DNA is TGTGCCAGTAGTCCAGGACAGGGGGCTGCCTACGAGCAGTACTTC. It translates to CASSPGQGAAYEQYF.

The chain recombines TRBV30 with TRBJ2-1; TRBD2 agrees at 8 bases. Germline values: CDR1 GTSNPN, CDR2 SVGIG (reference sequence). Trimming removed 0 bases from V and 10 bases from J; junction bases left unmatched: 11. The CDR3 runs 15 residues. The CDR3 sequence: CAWSVGTSGPLEQFF. In DNA, the CDR3 is TGTGCCTGGAGTGTAGGCACTAGCGGCCCCTTAGAGCAGTTCTTC.

For this clone: At one of its ends the junction is not consistent with the germline gene, which may arise from a read error. V is TRBV7-7 and J is TRBJ2-2; perhaps TRBD2 as D (5 bases). CDR1 and CDR2 (germline): SSHAT, FNYEAQ (reference sequence). CDR3 size: 17 residues. The CDR3 nucleotides are TGTGCTAGCAGCTTAGCCCTCTCTGGACTGAACACCGGGGAGCTGTTTTTT. It encodes CASSLALSGLNTGELFF.

This chain joins TRBV27 and TRBJ1-5, with D tentatively TRBD1 (6 bases). Per the germline V gene, CDR1 is MNHEY and CDR2 is SMNVEV (reference sequence). The CDR3 extends over 14 amino acids. Trimming removed 7 bases from V and 3 bases from J, with 13 bases in between. CDR3 coding DNA: TGTGCCAGCACTGACAGGAACTTCAATCAGCCCCAGCATTTT. Its protein product is CASTDRNFNQPQHF.